This T cell receptor beta chain was identified in a study of patients and donors after allogeneic stem cell transplantation. Looked up from germline, CDR1 is LGHNA and CDR2 is YSLEER. The length of the CDR3 is 15 residues. Trimming cost V 1 base and J 1 base; bases outside gene matches: 3. TCRdb re-derived calls from the RT-PCR reads in MiXCR, one entry per CDR3 protein. The data show 200,000 to 250,000 distinct CDR3 sequences, roughly 14% seen once. This clonotype was picked up a small number of times. The receptor's source is a human donor who was either an allogeneic HSCT recipient or a stem cell or donor lymphocyte infusion donor (not recorded which). It is not recorded whose cells these are; they may come from a transplant donor. This rearrangement joins TRBV4-3 to TRBJ1-1, with 7 bases lining up with TRBD1. Input material: blood, either unsorted or a sorted T cell fraction (not recorded which). CDR3 loop: CASSQGGGRNTEAFF. The CDR3 DNA is TGCGCCAGCAGCCAAGGAGGGGGCAGGAACACTGAAGCTTTCTTT.